Included here is one T cell receptor (beta chain) sequence, with context. A read error may produce the germline difference seen at one junction end. The length of the CDR3 is 15 residues. Germline V CDR1 and CDR2: MNHEY, SMNVEV (reference sequence). With a J-beta primer mix and a sample-barcoded 5' primer, a second PCR ran about 7 to 12 cycles. TCRdb processed the 5' RACE reads anew with MiXCR; each CDR3 protein has one entry. This sample has 550,000 to 650,000 distinct CDR3 sequences, with about 26% found just once. The data are from a study of blood T cells in healthy people across ages. In addition, the sample was reused for a study of T cells of mothers and their children. This second report adds: Whether pairs are related or unrelated, thymic selection shapes their TCR recombination output in much the same way.

V is TRBV27 and J is TRBJ1-3; D is possibly TRBD1 (5 bases). This TCR derives from a boy aged 2 to 10 in good health. The sequencing sample was made of blood. CDR3: CASSLGGSPGNAIYF. As DNA, the CDR3 is TGTGCCAGCAGTTTAGGGGGGTCCCCTGGAAACGCCATATATTTT.